The clone carrying this T cell receptor beta chain was picked up one time. What it binds is not known. From RNA transcripts, TCR beta CDR3 regions were amplified. The HTBI set primed first-round TCR CDR3 RT-PCR. One entry per CDR3 protein, called by TCRdb with MiXCR from the multiplex PCR reads. The sample consists of 750,000 to 950,000 distinct CDR3 sequences, around 38% of them appearing once. This CDR3 region has 15 residues. Germline lookup yields CDR1 SGDLS and CDR2 YYNGEE. V was pared by 3 bases and J by 7 bases, with 19 bases between. The sample belongs to a study of T cells in Graves' hyperthyroidism and ophthalmopathy. Findings and limits, study-wide: Prediction of ophthalmopathy progression came a median approximately 7 months pre-onset.

The sequence derives from a man aged 18-30 years with Graves' hyperthyroidism. V and J are TRBV9 and TRBJ1-1, with D perhaps matching TRBD1 (6 bases). Sequencing was done on a sample of blood. The CDR3 reads CASSGGSTGPNEAFF. DNA for the CDR3: TGTGCCAGCAGCGGAGGCTCAACAGGGCCTAATGAAGCTTTCTTT.